The rows below give T cell receptor beta chains drawn from one sample of a study of long-term antiretroviral therapy in people with HIV. Profiling relied on immunoSEQ multiplex PCR, and the TCRdb table lists in-frame clones only, not all of them. The sample shows over 25,000 clones, about 82% of them seen only once. Sequencing was performed on unsorted PBMCs, taken 0.8 years after starting antiretroviral therapy. The source of these receptors is a woman aged 30 to 39 with HIV. Both conserved end residues are part of each CDR3. The D gene is left open where the match is weak. Clone size is shown for a subset of rows, as once, few, many or a class of expanded clone.

j_gene	abundance	v_gene	d_gene	CDR3nt	CDR3aa
TRBJ2-3	once	TRBV11-3	-	TGTGCCAGCAGCCTGGGCAGGGACGCCGGCACAGATACGCAGTATTTT	CASSLGRDAGTDTQYF
TRBJ2-1	-	TRBV9	-	TGTGCCAGCAGCGTAGTAGGAGGAAGCTCCTACAATGAGCAGTTCTTC	CASSVVGGSSYNEQFF
TRBJ1-6	once	TRBV7-6	TRBD1	TGTGCCAGCAGCTTATCCCCCATGACAGGGAGTTACTCCTATAATTCACCCCTCCACTTT	CASSLSPMTGSYSYNSPLHF
TRBJ1-5	-	TRBV5-5	-	TGTGCCAGCAGCTTAAGACAGGAGCAGTCTCAGCCCCAGCATTTT	CASSLRQEQSQPQHF
TRBJ2-1	few	TRBV19	-	TGTGCCAGTAGTCCGGGGCTCAATGAGCAGTTCTTC	CASSPGLNEQFF
TRBJ2-2	once	TRBV7-9	-	TGTGCCAGCAACACGGACAGTTACACCGGGGAGCTGTTTTTT	CASNTDSYTGELFF
TRBJ1-2	once	TRBV6-5	TRBD1	TGTGCCAGCAGTTCAGACAGGGGAGGTGGCTACACCTTC	CASSSDRGGGYTF
TRBJ1-5	-	TRBV20-1	-	TGCAGTGCTAGAGATAATAGCCGGCAAGTATTT	CSARDNSRQVF
TRBJ2-5	-	TRBV30	-	TGTGCCTGGAGTACCAATACAGGACTCCAAGAGACCCAGTACTTC	CAWSTNTGLQETQYF
TRBJ2-3	-	TRBV6-4	TRBD2	TGTGCCAGCAGTGACGGGACTAGCGGCACAGATACGCAGTATTTT	CASSDGTSGTDTQYF
TRBJ1-1	-	TRBV13	-	TGTGCCAGCAGCATTGGTACAGGGAGGAACACTGAAGCTTTCTTT	CASSIGTGRNTEAFF
TRBJ1-2	few	TRBV6-1	TRBD1	TGTGCCAGCAGTGAATACGAGACAGGGCGATATGGCTACACCTTC	CASSEYETGRYGYTF